A selection of T cell receptor beta chains follows, all from one sample in a study of T-cell reconstitution after alpha-beta-depleted transplantation in children. TCRdb itself ran the PCR reads through MiXCR, one entry per CDR3 protein. The top ten clones hold less than 9% of a sample with some 300,000 distinct CDR3 sequences, about 9.4% of them seen once. The starting material was PBMCs, obtained before TCRalphabeta/CD19-depleted stem cell transplant. These receptors all stem from a boy younger than two with acute myeloid leukemia, due to receive a stem cell transplant. Both conserved end residues are part of each CDR3. D genes are given only for firm matches. The size of a clone is reported for some rows only, either as once, few or many, or as a class for expanded clones.

>many|NA|TRBV20-1|TRBJ2-4
TGCAGTGCCAGGGCCACCCGAGCCAAAAACATTCAGTACTTC
CSARATRAKNIQYF
>few|NA|TRBV7-2|TRBJ2-4
TGTGCCAGCAGCTTAGCTTTAGTAGGGCGAGCCAAAAACATTCAGTACTTC
CASSLALVGRAKNIQYF
>many|NA|TRBV4-3|TRBJ1-5
TGCGCCAGCAGCCAAGAAGCCCGGCATCGGCAGCCCCAGCATTTT
CASSQEARHRQPQHF
>many|NA|TRBV28|TRBJ1-5
TGTGCCAGCAGTTCAGGGTATGGGCCCCAGCATTTT
CASSSGYGPQHF
>NA|NA|TRBV13|TRBJ2-1
TGTGCCAGCAGCTTAGCGGGACGGATCCACAATGAGCAGTTCTTC
CASSLAGRIHNEQFF
>few|NA|TRBV19|TRBJ1-5
TGTGCCAGTAGTCCTCCTAAGCAGCCCCAGCATTTT
CASSPPKQPQHF
>many|TRBD2|TRBV5-6|TRBJ2-1
TGTGCCAGCAGCTTGGACGAGCGGGGGCCAGCCTACAATGAGCAGTTCTTC
CASSLDERGPAYNEQFF
>many|NA|TRBV29-1|TRBJ2-3
TGCAGCGTTGCCGCGGGTGGGGTTAGCACAGATACGCAGTATTTT
CSVAAGGVSTDTQYF
>many|NA|TRBV20-1|TRBJ2-4
TGCAGTGCTAGAGTGGGGGCGGAAAACATTCAGTACTTC
CSARVGAENIQYF
>many|TRBD2|TRBV10-3|TRBJ2-1
TGTGCCACAACCTTACTTGGCGGGGGTTCCTACAATGAGCAGTTCTTC
CATTLLGGGSYNEQFF
>many|NA|TRBV6-5|TRBJ1-6
TGTGCCAGCAGTTACAGGGGAGATAATTCACCCCTCCACTTT
CASSYRGDNSPLHF
>many|TRBD1|TRBV29-1|TRBJ2-1
TGCAGCGGGGAACAGACAGGGGCGTTCTACAATGAGCAGTTCTTC
CSGEQTGAFYNEQFF
>many|NA|TRBV7-8|TRBJ2-1
TGTGCCAGCAGCTTAGGCTCAGCTGGCAATGAGCAGTTCTTC
CASSLGSAGNEQFF
>many|NA|TRBV5-1|TRBJ2-3
TGCGCCAGCAGCTTGGCCCCTACGACGAGGCGACGCACAGATACGCAGTATTTT
CASSLAPTTRRRTDTQYF
>many|NA|TRBV20-1|TRBJ2-7
TGCAGTGCTAGAGGCCCGGGGCAGACCGTCTACGAGCAGTACTTC
CSARGPGQTVYEQYF
>many|TRBD1|TRBV12-3/TRBV12-4|TRBJ1-2
TGTGCCAGCAGTCCAGGGGACAGGGGAACCTTC
CASSPGDRGTF
>few|NA|TRBV20-1|TRBJ2-3
TGCAGTGCTAGAGATACGGGTCCTAGCACAGATACGCAGTATTTT
CSARDTGPSTDTQYF
>many|NA|TRBV28|TRBJ1-2
TGTGCCAGCAGTTTATCGGGACTACAGGGAGATGGCTACACCTTC
CASSLSGLQGDGYTF
>NA|TRBD1|TRBV30|TRBJ1-1
TGTGCCTGGGTCGAGAACAGGGGGCTGGGTGAAGCTTTCTTT
CAWVENRGLGEAFF
>NA|NA|TRBV14|TRBJ2-7
TGTGCCAGCAGCCACCGGTGGCCCTCCTACGAGCAGTACTTC
CASSHRWPSYEQYF
>few|NA|TRBV10-3|TRBJ2-6
TGTGCCATCAGATTAGGGGGGACTGGGGCCAACGTCCTGACTTTC
CAIRLGGTGANVLTF
>many|NA|TRBV12-3/TRBV12-4|TRBJ2-7
TGTGCCAGCAGTGGGAGTATCCCCTACGAGCAGTACTTC
CASSGSIPYEQYF
>many|NA|TRBV12-3/TRBV12-4|TRBJ2-4
TGTGCCAGCAGTTTCAGGGGAGCAGCCAAAAACATTCAGTACTTC
CASSFRGAAKNIQYF